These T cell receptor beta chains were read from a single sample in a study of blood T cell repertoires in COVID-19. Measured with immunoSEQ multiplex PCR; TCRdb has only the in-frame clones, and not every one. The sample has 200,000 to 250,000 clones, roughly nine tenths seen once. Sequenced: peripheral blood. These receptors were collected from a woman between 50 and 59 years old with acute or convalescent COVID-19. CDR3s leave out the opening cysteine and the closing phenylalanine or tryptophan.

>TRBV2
ASNQAGGFQETQY
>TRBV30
AWSVTGNQPQH
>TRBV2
ASSETGMAEAF
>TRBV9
ASSVGGVGRTGELF
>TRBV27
ASSFGGTGLNTEAF
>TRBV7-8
ASSLKTSGTDTQY
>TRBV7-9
ASSSGTGEYEQY
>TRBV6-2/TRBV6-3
ASSYAGEPAYEQY
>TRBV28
ASSYRVGNQPQH
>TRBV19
ASSPQVSSGANVLT
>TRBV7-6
ASSLPQGVTNTGELF
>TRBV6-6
ASRHGQGSPLH
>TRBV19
ATTERDRPDTQY
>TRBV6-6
ASSPRQGLGEQY
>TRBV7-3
ASSRGQVTGELF
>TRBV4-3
ASSQDLQGPNYGYT
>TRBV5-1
ASSSLGVVLAGASDTQY
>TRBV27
ASSFSRARTRPTGELF
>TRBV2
ASSGSGRAGYT
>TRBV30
AWRTQGAPNIQY
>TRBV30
AWTSSQRDMDTQY
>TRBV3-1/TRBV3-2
ASSQGGGWYNEQF
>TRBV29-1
SVGQGIGEQY
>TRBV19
ASSTAEGLAGVEQF
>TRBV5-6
ASSLAGDKEKLF
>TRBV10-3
ATRPGFGSDGETQY
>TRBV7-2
ASSSYRGANYGYT
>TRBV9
ASSVATGNTEAF
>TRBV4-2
ASSQDRTASNEKLF
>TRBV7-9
ASSRVDRIYEQY
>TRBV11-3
ASSQGVGDTEAF
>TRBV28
ASSSFYGYT
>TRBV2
ASTREAGAPETQY